The 26 T cell receptor beta chains below all came from one sample that was sequenced in a study of T cell responses to AZD1222 COVID-19 vaccine. TCRdb's table, derived via immunoSEQ multiplex PCR, lists solely in-frame clones and lacks some. In the table there are 140,000 to 150,000 clones, around 85% of which are singletons. This specimen was peripheral blood, taken on day 0 of AZD1222 vaccination. The receptors stem from an adult in good health.

This clone was counted a few times. CDR3 protein: CASAGGWEKLFF. The DNA for the CDR3 is TGTGCCAGTGCAGGCGGTTGGGAAAAACTGTTTTTT. The chain has TRBV19 and TRBJ1-4; D gene ambiguous. Looked up from germline, CDR1 is LNHDA and CDR2 is SQIVND (reference sequence). Trimming took off 8 bases at V and 8 bases at J, with 12 bases between the two ends. The length of the CDR3 is 12 residues.

V usage is TRBV11-2 and J usage is TRBJ1-2, with a tentative D call TRBD1 (6 bases). The length of the CDR3 is 14 residues. The germline V gene has CDR1 SGHAT and CDR2 FQNNGV. Deletions cut 5 bases from V and 6 bases from J, with 16 bases between. The CDR3 DNA reads as TGTGCCAGCAGCCGGACAGCCATCCCCAATGGCTACACCTTC. Its protein is CASSRTAIPNGYTF.

The chain is built from TRBV12-3 or TRBV12-4 and TRBJ1-1; perhaps TRBD1 as D (5 bases). This CDR3 spans 12 amino acids. Trimming cost V 7 bases and J 4 bases, with 10 bases left between them. As DNA, the CDR3 is TGTGCCAGCACCACCGGGGGCACTGAAGCTTTCTTT. Translated: CASTTGGTEAFF.

J is TRBJ2-6 and V is TRBV4-1; 8 bases align to TRBD1. The CDR3 runs 18 residues. Germline V CDR1 and CDR2: MGHRA, YSYEKL. V was pared by 1 base and J by 0 bases, with 5 bases of the junction left unmatched. The CDR3 reads CASSQGQGLNSGANVLTF. CDR3 in DNA: TGCGCCAGCAGCCAAGGACAGGGGCTAAACTCTGGGGCCAACGTCCTGACTTTC.

The gene calls are TRBV19 and TRBJ2-7; weak D call: TRBD1 (6 bases). Germline V gene data show CDR1 as LNHDA and CDR2 as SQIVND (reference sequence). The CDR3 totals 13 residues. V was clipped by 5 bases and J by 3 bases, with 11 bases between them. This CDR3 is CASSQQGYYEQYF. The CDR3 region has the DNA TGTGCCAGTAGTCAGCAGGGGTACTACGAGCAGTACTTC.

The J gene is TRBJ1-5, the V gene TRBV5-6; tentatively, D is TRBD1 (6 bases). In germline, CDR1 is SGHDT, CDR2 YYEEEE. This CDR3 is 14 amino acids long. V was clipped by 0 bases and J by 6 bases, with 10 bases between them. The CDR3 spells CASSLARGAQPQHF. The CDR3 region has the DNA TGTGCCAGCAGCTTGGCCCGGGGGGCTCAGCCCCAGCATTTT.

The CDR3 bases are TGTGCCAGCAGCTTTGACAGCTCCTATAATTCACCCCTCCACTTT. Translated: CASSFDSSYNSPLHF. The V gene is TRBV5-4, the J gene TRBJ1-6; D perhaps matches TRBD1 (5 bases). Per germline, CDR1 SGHNT and CDR2 YYREEE (reference sequence). The CDR3 has 15 residues. Trimming pared 2 bases from V and 0 bases from J, leaving 6 bases between.

V is TRBV2 and J is TRBJ2-1; no firm D call. Germline CDR1 reads SNHLY; CDR2 reads FYNNEI. V was trimmed by 3 bases and J by 9 bases, leaving 3 bases between them. The CDR3 extends over 10 amino acids. In DNA, the CDR3 is TGTGCCAGCAGTGAGGCTGAGCAGTTCTTC. Its translation: CASSEAEQFF.

This clone was seen a few times. V and J are TRBV4-1 and TRBJ1-2; D is unresolved. CDR1 is MGHRA, CDR2 YSYEKL, per germline. Trimming left V 1 base short and J 3 bases short, with 12 bases between. This CDR3 contains 15 residues. CDR3 DNA: TGCGCCAGCAGCCAAGGGCCAACCGAGGACTATGGCTACACCTTC. It codes for CASSQGPTEDYGYTF.

The V call is TRBV6-6, the J call TRBJ2-7, with TRBD2 matching 8 bases. Germline trimming cut 2 bases from V and 0 bases from J; bases unmatched to any gene: 6. Per germline, CDR1 MNHNY and CDR2 SVGAGI (reference sequence). The CDR3 sequence is 16 residues long. This CDR3 is CASSYKAGDSSYEQYF. DNA for the CDR3: TGTGCCAGCAGTTACAAAGCGGGGGACTCCTCCTACGAGCAGTACTTC.

The genes are TRBV7-9 and TRBJ2-3; 8 nucleotides agree with TRBD1. The CDR3 is 15 amino acids. Germline values: CDR1 SEHNR, CDR2 FQNEAQ (reference sequence). J gave up 2 bases and V 5 bases, and 6 bases lay outside the gene matches. DNA for the CDR3: TGTGCCAGCAGCCCAGGGGACAGGCACACAGATACGCAGTATTTT. This sequence encodes CASSPGDRHTDTQYF.

A word on this clone: Other nucleotide sequences from this sample produce the same CDR3. V is TRBV19 and J is TRBJ2-1; D possibly uses TRBD1 or TRBD2 (5 bases each). Deletions cut 3 bases from V and 8 bases from J, with 20 bases between. Looked up from germline, CDR1 is LNHDA and CDR2 is SQIVND (reference sequence). The CDR3 extends over 16 amino acids. CDR3 sequence reads: CASSIGASRQADEQFF. For the CDR3, the DNA is TGTGCCAGTAGTATCGGGGCCTCCAGACAAGCCGATGAGCAGTTCTTC.

The V and J genes are TRBV5-1 and TRBJ2-7, with a tentative D call TRBD1 (6 bases). Trimming took 4 bases from V and 0 from J, leaving 8 bases between them. CDR3 length: 13 residues. Germline lookup yields CDR1 SGHRS and CDR2 YFSETQ. DNA for the CDR3: TGCGCCAGCAGCGGGGACAACTCCTACGAGCAGTACTTC. Amino acids: CASSGDNSYEQYF.

The genes are TRBV28 and TRBJ1-2; D unclear. The V and J ends lost 8 bases and 4 bases respectively, with 11 bases between them. From germline, CDR1 is MDHEN and CDR2 SYDVKM. This CDR3 is 12 amino acids long. DNA of the CDR3: TGTGCCAGCGGCCGGCCTACCTATGGCTACACCTTC. This encodes CASGRPTYGYTF.

This chain links TRBV5-1 with TRBJ2-7; possibly TRBD1 for D (6 bases). This CDR3 contains 13 residues. Germline V gene data show CDR1 as SGHRS and CDR2 as YFSETQ. Trimming cost V 4 bases and J 2 bases, with 10 bases left between them. DNA for the CDR3: TGCGCCAGCAGCCACGACAGGACCTACGAGCAGTACTTC. It is translated as CASSHDRTYEQYF.

This rearrangement joins TRBV4-2 to TRBJ2-1; 11 bases fit TRBD2. CDR1 and CDR2 from the germline V gene are LGHNA and YNFKEQ. V gave up 0 bases and J gave up 8 bases; unmatched junction bases: 9. The CDR3 runs 17 residues. The CDR3 region is CASSQDLAGGPTDEQFF. The CDR3 nucleotides read TGTGCCAGCAGCCAAGATCTAGCGGGGGGTCCAACCGATGAGCAGTTCTTC.

The chain links TRBV7-9 to TRBJ2-7; D gene ambiguous. The CDR3 spans 14 residues. V lost 2 bases and J lost 2, with 10 bases in between. Germline V lookup: CDR1 SEHNR, CDR2 FQNEAQ (reference sequence). The CDR3 region has the DNA TGTGCCAGCAGCTTATTTCGGCTCCCCTACGAGCAGTACTTC. It yields the protein CASSLFRLPYEQYF.

The CDR3 sequence is CSVASTASNEQFF. The CDR3 DNA reads as TGCAGCGTTGCCTCCACAGCTTCCAATGAGCAGTTCTTC. The chain is built from TRBV29-1 and TRBJ2-1; D gene unclear. The CDR3 has 13 residues. Per the germline V gene, CDR1 is SQVTM and CDR2 is ANQGSEA. Trimming cost V 4 bases and J 6 bases, with 13 bases left between them.

The V call is TRBV18, the J call TRBJ2-5, with unresolved D. Germline CDR1 and CDR2: KGHSH and LQKENI. V was pared by 3 bases and J by 1 base, with 9 bases between. The CDR3 is 14 amino acids. CDR3 loop: CASSPGNRQETQYF. As DNA, the CDR3 is TGTGCCAGCTCACCGGGAAACCGCCAAGAGACCCAGTACTTC. The full variable domain, its missing parts supplied by reference TRBV18 and TRBJ2-5, is NAGVMQNPRHLVRRRGQEARLRCSPMKGHSHVYWYRQLPEEGLKFMVYLQKENIIDESGMPKERFSAEFPKEGPSILRIQQVVRGDSAAYFCASSPGNRQETQYFGPGTRLLVL.

This clone showed up just once. This chain uses TRBV9 with TRBJ1-1, with D hard to call. Germline values: CDR1 SGDLS, CDR2 YYNGEE. Deletions cut 0 bases from V and 0 bases from J, with 9 bases between. The CDR3 runs 15 residues. The CDR3 loop reads CASSVGPFMNTEAFF. The CDR3 bases are TGTGCCAGCAGCGTAGGGCCGTTTATGAACACTGAAGCTTTCTTT. The full variable domain, in which reference TRBV9 and TRBJ1-1 provide the parts outside the CDR3, is DSGVTQTPKHLITATGQRVTLRCSPRSGDLSVYWYQQSLDQGLQFLIQYYNGEERAKGNILERFSAQQFPDLHSELNLSSLELGDSALYFCASSVGPFMNTEAFFGQGTRLTVV.

The chain joins TRBV9 to TRBJ2-5; TRBD1 or TRBD2 may be the D gene (7 bases each). The germline V gene encodes CDR1 SGDLS and CDR2 YYNGEE. V was clipped by 7 bases and J by 2 bases, with 18 bases between them. This CDR3 contains 15 residues. This CDR3 reads CASAGRGRDQETQYF. The DNA of the CDR3 is TGTGCCAGCGCGGGGAGGGGGCGAGATCAAGAGACCCAGTACTTC. Together with reference TRBV9 and TRBJ2-5, the CDR3 gives the full variable domain: DSGVTQTPKHLITATGQRVTLRCSPRSGDLSVYWYQQSLDQGLQFLIQYYNGEERAKGNILERFSAQQFPDLHSELNLSSLELGDSALYFCASAGRGRDQETQYFGPGTRLLVL.

V and J are TRBV3-1 (or the pseudogene TRBV3-2) and TRBJ2-1; perhaps D is TRBD1 or TRBD2 (5 bases each). CDR3 length: 14 residues. V was shortened by 0 bases and J by 7 bases, with 10 bases between the two germline ends. Germline V gene data show CDR1 as LGHDT and CDR2 as YNNKEL (reference sequence). CDR3 amino acids: CASSQDVWGNEQFF. CDR3 nucleotide sequence: TGTGCCAGCAGCCAAGACGTCTGGGGGAATGAGCAGTTCTTC.

The rearrangement uses TRBV30 and TRBJ1-1, with a weak D call TRBD1 (6 bases). The CDR3 length is 13 residues. V was shortened by 0 bases and J by 1 base, with 6 bases between the two germline ends. From germline, CDR1 is GTSNPN and CDR2 SVGIG (reference sequence). CDR3 bases: TGTGCCTGGAGTGTACAGGGGAACACTGAAGCTTTCTTT. Its translation is CAWSVQGNTEAFF.

The CDR3 sequence: CASSPSEVDSAGYTF. DNA for the CDR3: TGTGCCAGCAGCCCGTCCGAGGTCGATTCCGCTGGCTACACCTTC. V gene TRBV7-9 combines with J gene TRBJ1-2, with D unresolved. Germline lookup yields CDR1 SEHNR and CDR2 FQNEAQ (reference sequence). CDR3 length equals 15 residues. V was shortened by 5 bases and J by 7 bases, with 20 bases between the two germline ends.

The gene calls are TRBV27 and TRBJ2-2; 13 positions agree with TRBD2. CDR1 MNHEY and CDR2 SMNVEV come from the germline V gene (reference sequence). Trimming at V came to 5 bases and at J to 5 bases, leaving 5 bases not matched to a gene. This CDR3 contains 16 residues. CDR3 residues: CASSRLAGGQTGELFF. As DNA, the CDR3 is TGTGCCAGCAGTAGACTAGCGGGGGGACAAACCGGGGAGCTGTTTTTT.

This chain uses TRBV25-1 with TRBJ1-5; 7 bases align to TRBD1. The CDR3 loop spans 14 amino acids. CDR1 and CDR2 from the germline V gene are MGHDK and SYGVNS. The J segment lost 7 bases and the V segment lost 3 bases, leaving 6 bases of the junction unmatched. CDR3 DNA: TGTGCCAGCAGTGAGACAGGGTTTGGCCAGCCCCAGCATTTT. Amino acid sequence: CASSETGFGQPQHF.